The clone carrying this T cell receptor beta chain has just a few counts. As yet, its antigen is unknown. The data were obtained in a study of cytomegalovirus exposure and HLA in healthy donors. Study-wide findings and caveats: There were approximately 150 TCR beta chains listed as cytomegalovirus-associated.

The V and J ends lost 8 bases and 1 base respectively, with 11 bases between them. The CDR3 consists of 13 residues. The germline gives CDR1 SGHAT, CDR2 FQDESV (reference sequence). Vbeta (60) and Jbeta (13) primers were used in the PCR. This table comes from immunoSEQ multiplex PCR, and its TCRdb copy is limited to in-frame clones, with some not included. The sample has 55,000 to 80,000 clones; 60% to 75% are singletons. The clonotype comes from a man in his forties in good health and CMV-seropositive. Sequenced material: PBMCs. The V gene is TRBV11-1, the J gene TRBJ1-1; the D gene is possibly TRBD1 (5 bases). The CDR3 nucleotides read TGTGCCAGCGGTCGACAGCCGAACACTGAAGCTTTCTTT. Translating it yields CASGRQPNTEAFF.